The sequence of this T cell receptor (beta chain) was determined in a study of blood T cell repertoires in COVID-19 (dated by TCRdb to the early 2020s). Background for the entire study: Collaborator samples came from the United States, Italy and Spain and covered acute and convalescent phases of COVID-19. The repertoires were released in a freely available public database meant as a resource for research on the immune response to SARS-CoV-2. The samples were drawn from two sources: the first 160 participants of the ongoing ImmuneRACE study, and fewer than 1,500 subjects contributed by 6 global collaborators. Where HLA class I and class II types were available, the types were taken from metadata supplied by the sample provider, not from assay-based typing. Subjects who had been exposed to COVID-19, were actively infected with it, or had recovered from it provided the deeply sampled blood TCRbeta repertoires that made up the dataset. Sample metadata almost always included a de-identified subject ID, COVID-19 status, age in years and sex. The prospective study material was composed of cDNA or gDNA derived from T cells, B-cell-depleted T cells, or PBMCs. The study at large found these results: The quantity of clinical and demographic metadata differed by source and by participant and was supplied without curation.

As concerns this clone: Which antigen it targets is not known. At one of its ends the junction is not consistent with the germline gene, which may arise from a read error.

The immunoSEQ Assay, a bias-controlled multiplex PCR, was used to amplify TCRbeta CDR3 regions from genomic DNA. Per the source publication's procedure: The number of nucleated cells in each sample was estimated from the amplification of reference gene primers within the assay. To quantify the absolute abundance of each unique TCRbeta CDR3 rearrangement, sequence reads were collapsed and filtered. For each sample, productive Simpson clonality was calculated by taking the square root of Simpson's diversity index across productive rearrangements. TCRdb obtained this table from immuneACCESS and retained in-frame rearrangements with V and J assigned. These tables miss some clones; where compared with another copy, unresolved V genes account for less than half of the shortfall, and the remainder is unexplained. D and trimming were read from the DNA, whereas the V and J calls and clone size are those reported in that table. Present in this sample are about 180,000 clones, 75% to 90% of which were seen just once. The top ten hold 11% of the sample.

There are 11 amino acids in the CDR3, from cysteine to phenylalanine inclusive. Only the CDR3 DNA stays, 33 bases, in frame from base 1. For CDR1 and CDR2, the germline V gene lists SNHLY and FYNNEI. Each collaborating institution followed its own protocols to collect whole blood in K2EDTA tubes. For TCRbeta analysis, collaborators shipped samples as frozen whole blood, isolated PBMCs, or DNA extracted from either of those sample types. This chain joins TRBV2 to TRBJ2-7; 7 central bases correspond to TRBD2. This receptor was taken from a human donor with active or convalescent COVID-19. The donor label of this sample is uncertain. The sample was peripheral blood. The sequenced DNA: TGTGCCAGCATGCGGGCGGGAGACACAGACTTC. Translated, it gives CASMRAGDTDF.